This section outlines one T cell receptor beta chain sequence together with its context. The target antigen is unknown. The CDR3 consists of 14 residues. Germline loops: CDR1 LGHNA, CDR2 YNFKEQ. All TRB cDNA libraries came from 5' RACE performed with UMI labels. One entry per CDR3 protein, without DNA, is what TCRdb gives after re-calling the 5' RACE reads. The listing records 85,000 to 130,000 distinct CDR3 sequences. The sample comes from a study of CXCR3-negative and CXCR3-positive naive CD8 T cells. Study overall: Some 150 million TRB reads were obtained overall (about 1.5 +/- 0.3 million per library). Study results and caveats: TRB CDR3 properties were used to infer TCR strength, and surface CD5 was comparable between naive subsets. More hydrophobic TRB CDR3s were found in CXCR3-positive naive cells than in CXCR3-negative naive cells. Memory cells diverged, while naive CXCR3-positive and CXCR3-negative cells had similar TRBV-TRBJ usage. Both naive subsets had comparably high diversity; memory CD8+ cells much lower.

The clonotype comes from a human donor in good health. Some clones in this sample may be carry-over from other donors' samples. The gene calls are TRBV4-2 and TRBJ2-7; the TCRdb D gene call, TRBD1, has no DNA to confirm it. The sample taken for sequencing was naive CXCR3+ CD8+ T cells from blood. Regarding subset: CD45RO-CCR7+CD27+CD95- naive CD8+ T cells expressing CXCR3 (TNR3+). The CDR3 protein is CASSQTRWADEQYF.